The clone carrying this TCR beta chain was seen only a few times. TCRdb's table, derived via immunoSEQ multiplex PCR, lists solely in-frame clones and lacks some. The data contain approximately 230,000 clones, 86% of them singletons. This entry belongs to a study of blood T cell repertoires in COVID-19. The germline CDR1 and CDR2 sequences are SGHVS and FNYEAQ. The CDR3 contains 16 residues. V was clipped by 5 bases and J by 1 base, with 17 bases between them. This receptor was taken from a man aged 25-40 years who had recovered from COVID-19. The rearrangement joins TRBV7-6 to TRBJ1-1; D is undetermined. The specimen sequenced was peripheral blood. The CDR3 nucleotides are TGTGCCAGCAGCGAACAAACATGGGGAGGGAACACTGAAGCTTTCTTT. Translation: CASSEQTWGGNTEAFF. Full variable domain (remainder filled in from reference TRBV7-6 and TRBJ1-1): GAGVSQSPRYKVTKRGQDVALRCDPISGHVSLYWYRQALGQGPEFLTYFNYEAQQDKSGLPNDRFSAERPEGSISTLTIQRTEQRDSAMYRCASSEQTWGGNTEAFFGQGTRLTVV.